These T cell receptor beta chains were read from a single sample in a study of T cell responses to AZD1222 COVID-19 vaccine. Libraries were prepared by immunoSEQ multiplex PCR; TCRdb keeps only in-frame clonotypes and omits some of them. Among 150,000 to 200,000 clones listed, 93% were seen once. The sequences come from peripheral blood, collected on day 0 of AZD1222 vaccination. Every receptor here comes from an adult in good health. Each CDR3 is given with its conserved first and last residue. Each record gives: clone size, V gene, D gene, J gene, CDR3 protein, CDR3 DNA. A D gene is named only where the DNA matches it firmly. Only some rows state a clone size, as once, few, many or a class for expanded clones.

>-|TRBV2|-|TRBJ1-2
CASSDSQGRSGYTF
TGTGCCAGCAGTGACTCGCAGGGAAGGAGTGGCTACACCTTC
>many|TRBV5-1|TRBD1|TRBJ1-4
CASSPGTGDEKLFF
TGCGCCAGCAGTCCCGGGACAGGGGATGAAAAACTGTTTTTT
>-|TRBV6-5|-|TRBJ1-1
CASSSHWENTEAFF
TGTGCCAGCAGTTCCCACTGGGAGAACACTGAAGCTTTCTTT
>-|TRBV10-2|-|TRBJ1-1
CASSPEGNTEAFF
TGCGCCAGCAGTCCCGAAGGGAACACTGAAGCTTTCTTT
>-|TRBV10-2|-|TRBJ2-5
CATGTIQETQYF
TGCGCCACCGGGACCATACAAGAGACCCAGTACTTC
>once|TRBV6-5|-|TRBJ1-2
CASSYSIWGGALGYTF
TGTGCCAGCAGTTACTCGATTTGGGGGGGCGCGTTGGGCTACACCTTC
>-|TRBV2|TRBD1|TRBJ1-2
CASSGTGAAYGYTF
TGTGCCAGCAGTGGGACAGGGGCCGCCTATGGCTACACCTTC
>-|TRBV19|-|TRBJ1-1
CASRESGRGRSIMNTEAFF
TGTGCCAGTAGGGAATCGGGCAGGGGACGGTCGATTATGAACACTGAAGCTTTCTTT
>once|TRBV5-3|-|TRBJ1-3
CARDCGNTIYF
TGTGCCAGAGATTGTGGGAACACCATATATTTT
>-|TRBV19|-|TRBJ1-2
CASSISTITNYGYTF
TGTGCCAGTAGTATATCGACGATTACTAACTATGGCTACACCTTC
>-|TRBV28|-|TRBJ2-7
CASSFHGTRSHEQYF
TGTGCCAGCAGTTTTCATGGGACAAGGAGCCACGAGCAGTACTTC
>-|TRBV5-1|-|TRBJ2-5
CATRSGAETQYF
TGCGCCACCAGGTCAGGGGCCGAGACCCAGTACTTC
>-|TRBV7-9|-|TRBJ1-1
CASSFAQGMNTEAFF
TGTGCCAGCAGCTTCGCTCAGGGTATGAACACTGAAGCTTTCTTT
>-|TRBV30|TRBD1|TRBJ1-1
CAWARGQGNTEAFF
TGTGCCTGGGCCCGGGGACAGGGGAACACTGAAGCTTTCTTT
>-|TRBV11-1|TRBD1|TRBJ2-7
CASSLRTGGHEQYF
TGTGCCAGCAGCTTAAGGACAGGGGGACACGAGCAGTACTTC
>-|TRBV6-5|-|TRBJ1-2
CASRAWSQGYGYTF
TGTGCCAGCCGGGCATGGAGTCAAGGGTATGGCTACACCTTC
>-|TRBV7-8|-|TRBJ2-3
CASSRLSDTQYF
TGTGCCAGCAGCCGTTTAAGTGATACGCAGTATTTT
>once|TRBV4-2|-|TRBJ1-2
CASSQDLDTRGYGYTF
TGTGCCAGCAGCCAAGATCTGGACACCCGGGGGTATGGCTACACCTTC
>-|TRBV7-2|-|TRBJ2-2
CASSFTRIGELFF
TGTGCCAGCAGCTTTACTAGGATCGGGGAGCTGTTTTTT
>-|TRBV9|-|TRBJ1-1
CASSQSRGTEAFF
TGTGCCAGCAGCCAATCACGGGGGACTGAAGCTTTCTTT
>once|TRBV9|TRBD1|TRBJ1-1
CASRGQGNTEAFF
TGTGCCAGCAGAGGACAGGGGAACACTGAAGCTTTCTTT
>once|TRBV30|-|TRBJ1-5
CAWSAGNQPQHF
TGTGCCTGGAGTGCAGGGAATCAGCCCCAGCATTTT
>-|TRBV3-1/TRBV3-2|-|TRBJ2-2
CASSQAGNTGELFF
TGTGCCAGCAGCCAAGCGGGGAACACCGGGGAGCTGTTTTTT
>-|TRBV3-1/TRBV3-2|-|TRBJ1-6
CASSQDGGSRLNSPLHF
TGTGCCAGCAGCCAAGATGGGGGCAGCAGATTAAATTCACCCCTCCACTTT
>-|TRBV2|TRBD1|TRBJ1-3
CASSERKDRVPGNTIYF
TGTGCCAGCAGTGAACGAAAGGACAGGGTCCCTGGAAACACCATATATTTT
>-|TRBV11-2|-|TRBJ1-2
CASSLDYVFSSGYTF
TGTGCCAGCAGCTTAGATTACGTCTTTTCGAGTGGCTACACCTTC
>-|TRBV7-2|-|TRBJ2-1
CASSSQPAGTVYNEQFF
TGTGCCAGCAGCTCCCAGCCGGCCGGGACGGTTTACAATGAGCAGTTCTTC
>-|TRBV7-2|TRBD2|TRBJ2-7
CASSSGTSGSYEQYF
TGTGCCAGCAGCTCCGGGACTAGCGGATCCTACGAGCAGTACTTC
>-|TRBV30|TRBD2|TRBJ2-3
CAWRSGGGTDTQYF
TGTGCCTGGAGGTCGGGCGGGGGGACAGATACGCAGTATTTT
>-|TRBV21-1|-|TRBJ1-1
CASSKERGRSTEAFF
TGTGCCAGCAGCAAAGAGAGGGGGCGAAGCACTGAAGCTTTCTTT
>-|TRBV7-9|TRBD1|TRBJ2-7
CASSTTPGQGLYEQYF
TGTGCCAGCAGCACGACTCCGGGACAGGGATTATACGAGCAGTACTTC
>few|TRBV9|-|TRBJ1-5
CASSPRGSAQPQHF
TGTGCCAGCAGCCCCCGAGGGAGCGCTCAGCCCCAGCATTTT
>-|TRBV21-1|-|TRBJ2-5
CASSNTSGGPLQETQYF
TGTGCCAGCAGCAACACTAGCGGGGGGCCCCTTCAAGAGACCCAGTACTTC
>once|TRBV9|-|TRBJ2-3
CASSSGVVDTQYF
TGTGCCAGCAGCTCAGGGGTGGTAGATACGCAGTATTTT
>-|TRBV18|-|TRBJ2-1
CASSPGLSYNEQFF
TGTGCCAGCTCACCGGGCCTTTCCTACAATGAGCAGTTCTTC
>-|TRBV7-2|-|TRBJ1-5
CASSPTGTGNQPQHF
TGTGCCAGCAGCCCCACAGGGACCGGCAATCAGCCCCAGCATTTT
>-|TRBV28|TRBD1|TRBJ1-2
CATLGDRGEGHTF
TGTGCCACCCTCGGGGACAGGGGGGAAGGCCATACCTTC
>few|TRBV12-3/TRBV12-4|-|TRBJ1-6
CASSLQGNSPLHF
TGTGCCAGCAGTTTACAGGGTAATTCACCCCTCCACTTT
>-|TRBV2|TRBD1|TRBJ1-1
CASSRRQGEGAFF
TGTGCCAGCAGCCGAAGACAGGGTGAGGGGGCTTTCTTT
>-|TRBV5-6|-|TRBJ1-6
CASSLFGDSPLHF
TGTGCCAGCAGCTTGTTCGGCGATTCACCCCTCCACTTT
>-|TRBV2|-|TRBJ2-7
CAGGQGSANEQYF
TGTGCCGGAGGACAAGGGAGCGCGAACGAGCAGTACTTC
>-|TRBV13|TRBD1|TRBJ1-2
CASSSTGGIGYTF
TGTGCCAGCAGCTCGACAGGGGGGATAGGCTACACCTTC
>-|TRBV15|-|TRBJ2-2
CATSNLQGNTGELFF
TGTGCCACCAGCAATTTACAGGGGAACACCGGGGAGCTGTTTTTT